This T cell receptor (beta chain) was obtained from a study of blood T cell repertoires in COVID-19. Overall study context: From the United States, Italy and Spain came samples of acute and convalescent COVID-19. PBMCs, B-cell-depleted T cells, or T cells were the source of the cDNA or gDNA that made up the material.

Deletions cut 4 bases from V and 0 bases from J, with 14 bases between. The V gene's germline CDR1 is SGHNT and CDR2 YYREEE (reference sequence). This CDR3 spans 15 amino acids. Per the original methods: Cell counts per sample came from amplifying reference gene primers. Using immunoSEQ multiplex PCR, the repertoire was profiled, and TCRdb retains in-frame clones only, with some absent. D and trimming come from the DNA, and the V and J calls and clone size come from that table. Counted here are about 120,000 clones, approximately 77% occurring once; the ten biggest clones make up roughly 7.9%. The material sequenced was peripheral blood. This sequence joins TRBV5-4 and TRBJ2-7; TRBD1 is a possible D gene (6 bases). This receptor was taken from a human donor in a cohort sampled during active COVID-19. The CDR3 sequence: CASSIWTASSYEQYF. The CDR3 DNA is TGTGCCAGCAGCATCTGGACAGCTAGCTCCTACGAGCAGTACTTC.